This T cell receptor beta chain was recorded in a study of blood T cell repertoires in COVID-19 (dated by TCRdb to 2018 to 2020). For context, the study as a whole: The collaborator samples originated in the United States, Italy and Spain and spanned the acute and convalescent phases of COVID-19. The dataset comprised deeply sampled blood TCRbeta repertoires from subjects exposed to, actively infected with, or recovered from COVID-19. The samples were drawn from two sources: the first 160 participants of the ongoing ImmuneRACE study, and 1,200 or so subjects contributed by 6 global collaborators. The sample metadata nearly always contained a de-identified subject ID, COVID-19 status, age in years and sex. Where available, HLA class I and class II types were taken from metadata supplied by the sample provider and were not determined by assay-based typing. The repertoires were released in a freely available public database meant as a resource for research on the immune response to SARS-CoV-2. The prospective study material was composed of cDNA or gDNA derived from T cells, B-cell-depleted T cells, or PBMCs.

In the prospective study, participants were roughly 18 to 100 years old, resided in 20 to 30 geographic areas of the United States, and were enrolled through a virtual design. In the prospective study, cohorts were assigned on the basis of participant-reported clinical history obtained from a screening survey and a study questionnaire. In the prospective study, mobile phlebotomists collected whole blood, serum and a nasopharyngeal or oropharyngeal swab from each participant. Over a roughly 2-month period, participants in the prospective study had the option of providing additional blood draws and questionnaires. Before DNA extraction, prospective study blood samples were shipped either frozen or at room temperature. What the study reported, not specific to this receptor: The quantity of clinical and demographic metadata differed by source and by participant and was supplied without curation.

Including cysteine and phenylalanine, the CDR3 has 15 amino acids. Only the CDR3 DNA is retained, 45 bases long and in frame from the first base. The junction carries 10 bases between V and J, which are trimmed by 3 bases and 0 bases respectively. According to the germline V gene, CDR1 reads SGDLS and CDR2 reads YYNGEE. To note about this clone: The antigen it binds to is not known. It has no much larger one-base neighbor in the sample; base qualities were not kept.

TCRbeta CDR3 regions were amplified from genomic DNA using the immunoSEQ Assay, a bias-controlled multiplex PCR. The authors processed their data as follows. Within the assay, amplification of reference gene primers was used to estimate how many nucleated cells each sample contained. To quantify the absolute abundance of each unique TCRbeta CDR3 rearrangement, sequence reads were collapsed and filtered. For each sample, productive Simpson clonality was calculated as the square root of Simpson's diversity index over productive rearrangements. The table was pulled from immuneACCESS by TCRdb, which kept in-frame rearrangements only. Such tables lose some clones; where checked, under half of the loss comes from unresolved V genes, and the rest has no known cause. V and J calls and clone size are as listed in that table; D and trimming were resolved from the DNA. This sample comprises fewer than 300,000 clones, roughly 93% of them detected only once. The ten largest make up approximately 2.4% of the sample.

The source is a woman aged 40 to 50 with acute COVID-19. The material sequenced was PBMCs or T cells enriched from blood (not recorded which). The chain is assembled from TRBV9 and TRBJ1-5; tentative D gene TRBD1, with 6 bases matching. Here is the DNA: TGTGCCAGCAGCGAGGGGGACGGTAGCAATCAGCCCCAGCATTTT. Translation gives CASSEGDGSNQPQHF.